The source of this T cell receptor (beta chain) is a study of blood T cells in healthy people across ages. The authors ran a second PCR of about 6 to 11 cycles using a sample-barcoded 5' primer and a J-beta primer mix. Via MiXCR, TCRdb re-called the 5' RACE reads, giving one row per CDR3 protein. The sample contains roughly 700,000 distinct CDR3 sequences, 45% to 50% of which appear only once. J gave up 10 bases and V 4 bases, and 13 bases lay outside the gene matches. Looked up from germline, CDR1 is SGHRS and CDR2 is YFSETQ. This CDR3 region has 15 residues. The receptor was derived from a woman aged 55-69 years in good health. Material for sequencing was blood. The chain employs TRBV5-1 and TRBJ2-7; TRBD2 matches 11 bases. CDR3 nucleotide sequence: TGCGCCAGCAGCCTATTAGCGGGAGGGCAAGAGGCCCAGTACTTC. This encodes CASSLLAGGQEAQYF.